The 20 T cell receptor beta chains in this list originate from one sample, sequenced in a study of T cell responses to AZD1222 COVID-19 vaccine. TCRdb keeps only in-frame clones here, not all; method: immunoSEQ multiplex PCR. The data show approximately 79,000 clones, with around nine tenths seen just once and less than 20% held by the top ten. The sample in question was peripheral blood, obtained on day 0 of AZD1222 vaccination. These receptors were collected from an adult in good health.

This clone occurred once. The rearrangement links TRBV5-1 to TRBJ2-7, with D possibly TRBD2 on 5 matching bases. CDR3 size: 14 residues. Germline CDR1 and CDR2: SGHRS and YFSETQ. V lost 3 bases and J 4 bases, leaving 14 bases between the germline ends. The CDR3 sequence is CASSSGGVVYEQYF. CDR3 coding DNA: TGCGCCAGCAGCTCCGGAGGCGTGGTGTACGAGCAGTACTTC.

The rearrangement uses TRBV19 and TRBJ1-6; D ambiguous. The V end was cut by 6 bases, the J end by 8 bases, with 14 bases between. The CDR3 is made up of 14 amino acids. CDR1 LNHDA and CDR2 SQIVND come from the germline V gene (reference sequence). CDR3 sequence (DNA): TGTGCCAGTAGGAGCACCATAGTATATTCACCCCTCCACTTT. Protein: CASRSTIVYSPLHF.

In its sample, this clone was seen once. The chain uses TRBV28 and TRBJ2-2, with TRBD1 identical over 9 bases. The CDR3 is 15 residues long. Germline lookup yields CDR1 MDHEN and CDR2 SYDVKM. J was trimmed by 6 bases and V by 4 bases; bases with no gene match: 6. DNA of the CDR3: TGTGCCAGCAGTTATGGGGACAGGGATCCCGGGGAGCTGTTTTTT. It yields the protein CASSYGDRDPGELFF. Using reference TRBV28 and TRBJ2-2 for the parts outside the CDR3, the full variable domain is DVKVTQSSRYLVKRTGEKVFLECVQDMDHENMFWYRQDPGLGLRLIYFSYDVKMKEKGDIPEGYSVSREKKERFSLILESASTNQTSMYLCASSYGDRDPGELFFGEGSRLTVL.

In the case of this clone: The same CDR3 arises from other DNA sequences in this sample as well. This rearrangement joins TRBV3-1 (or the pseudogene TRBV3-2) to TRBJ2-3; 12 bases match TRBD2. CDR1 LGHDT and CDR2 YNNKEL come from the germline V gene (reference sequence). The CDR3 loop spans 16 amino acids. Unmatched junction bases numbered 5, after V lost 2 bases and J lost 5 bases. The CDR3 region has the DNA TGTGCCAGCAGCCAACTAGCGGGAGGGCAGGTAGATACGCAGTATTTT. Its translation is CASSQLAGGQVDTQYF.

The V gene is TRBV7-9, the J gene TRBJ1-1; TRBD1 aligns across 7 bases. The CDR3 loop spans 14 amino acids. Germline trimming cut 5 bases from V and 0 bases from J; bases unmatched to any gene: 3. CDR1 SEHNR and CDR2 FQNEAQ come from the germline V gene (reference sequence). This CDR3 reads CASSGQEVNTEAFF. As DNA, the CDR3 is TGTGCCAGCAGCGGACAGGAAGTGAACACTGAAGCTTTCTTT.

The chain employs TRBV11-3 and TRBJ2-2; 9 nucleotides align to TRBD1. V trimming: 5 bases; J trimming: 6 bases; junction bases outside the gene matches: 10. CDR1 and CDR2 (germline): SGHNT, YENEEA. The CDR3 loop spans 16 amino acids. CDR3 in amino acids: CASSPRTGEVAGELFF. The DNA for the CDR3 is TGTGCCAGCAGCCCCCGGACAGGGGAAGTTGCCGGGGAGCTGTTTTTT.

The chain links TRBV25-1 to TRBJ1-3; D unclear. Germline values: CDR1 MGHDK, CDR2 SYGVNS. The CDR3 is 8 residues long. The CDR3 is CARNTIYF. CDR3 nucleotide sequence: TGTGCGCGAAACACCATATATTTT. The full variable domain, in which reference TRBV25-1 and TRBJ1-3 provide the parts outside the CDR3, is EADIYQTPRYLVIGTGKKITLECSQTMGHDKMYWYQQDPGMELHLIHYSYGVNSTEKGDLSSESTVSRIRTEHFPLTLESARPSHTSQYLCARNTIYFGEGSWLTVV.

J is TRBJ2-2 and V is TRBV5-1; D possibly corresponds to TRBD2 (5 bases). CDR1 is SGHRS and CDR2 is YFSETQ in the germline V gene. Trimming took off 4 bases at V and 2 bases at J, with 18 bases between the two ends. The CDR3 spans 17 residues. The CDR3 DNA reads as TGCGCCAGCAGCAAAATGAAAAGCGGAGGAAACACCGGGGAGCTGTTTTTT. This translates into CASSKMKSGGNTGELFF.

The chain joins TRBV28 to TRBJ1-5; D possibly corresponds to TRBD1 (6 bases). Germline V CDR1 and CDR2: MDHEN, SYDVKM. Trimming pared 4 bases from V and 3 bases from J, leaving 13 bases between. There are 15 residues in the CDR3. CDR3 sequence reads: CASSSGEAANQPQHF. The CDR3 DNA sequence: TGTGCCAGCAGTTCAGGGGAGGCTGCCAATCAGCCCCAGCATTTT.

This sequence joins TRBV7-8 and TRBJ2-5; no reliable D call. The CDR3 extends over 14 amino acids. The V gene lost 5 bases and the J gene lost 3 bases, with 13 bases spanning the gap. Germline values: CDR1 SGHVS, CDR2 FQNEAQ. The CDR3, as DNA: TGTGCCAGCAGCCGAGGATGGCGGAAAGAGACCCAGTACTTC. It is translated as CASSRGWRKETQYF. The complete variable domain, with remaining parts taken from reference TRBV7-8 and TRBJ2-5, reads GAGVSQSPRYKVAKRGQDVALRCDPISGHVSLFWYQQALGQGPEFLTYFQNEAQLDKSGLPSDRFFAERPEGSVSTLKIQRTQQEDSAVYLCASSRGWRKETQYFGPGTRLLVL.

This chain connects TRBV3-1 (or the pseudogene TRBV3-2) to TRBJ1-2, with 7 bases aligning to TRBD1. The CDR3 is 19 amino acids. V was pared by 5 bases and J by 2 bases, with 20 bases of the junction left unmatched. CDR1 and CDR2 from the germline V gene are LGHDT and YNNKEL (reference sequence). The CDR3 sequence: CASSDKERPYRGENYGYTF. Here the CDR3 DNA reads TGTGCCAGCAGCGACAAAGAGCGACCCTACAGGGGAGAGAACTATGGCTACACCTTC.

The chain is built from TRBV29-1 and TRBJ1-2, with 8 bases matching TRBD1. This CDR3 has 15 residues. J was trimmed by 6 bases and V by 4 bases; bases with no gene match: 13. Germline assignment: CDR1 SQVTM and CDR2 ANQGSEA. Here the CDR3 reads CSVGDRTGTIHGYTF. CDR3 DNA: TGCAGCGTTGGGGATAGGACAGGGACTATTCATGGCTACACCTTC.

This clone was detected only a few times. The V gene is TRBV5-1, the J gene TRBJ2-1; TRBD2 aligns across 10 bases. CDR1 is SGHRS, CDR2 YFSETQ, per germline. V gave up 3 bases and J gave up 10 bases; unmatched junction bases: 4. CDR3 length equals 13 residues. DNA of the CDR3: TGCGCCAGCAGCTCCCAACTAGCGGGAGAGCAGTTCTTC. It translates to CASSSQLAGEQFF.

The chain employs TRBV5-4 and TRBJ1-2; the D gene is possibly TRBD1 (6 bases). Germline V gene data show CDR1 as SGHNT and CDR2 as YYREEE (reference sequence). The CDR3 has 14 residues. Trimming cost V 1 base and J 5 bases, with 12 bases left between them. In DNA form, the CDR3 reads TGTGCCAGCAGCTTGAGTGGACAGCTGTATGGCTACACCTTC. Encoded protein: CASSLSGQLYGYTF.

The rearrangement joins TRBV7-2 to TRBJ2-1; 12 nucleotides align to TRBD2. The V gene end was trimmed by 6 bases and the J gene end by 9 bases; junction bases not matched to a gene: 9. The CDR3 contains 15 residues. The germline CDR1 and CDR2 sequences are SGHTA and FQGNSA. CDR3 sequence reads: CASSPTSGRYVEQFF. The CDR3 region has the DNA TGTGCCAGCAGTCCTACTAGCGGGAGGTATGTTGAGCAGTTCTTC. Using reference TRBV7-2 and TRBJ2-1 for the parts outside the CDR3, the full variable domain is GAGVSQSPSNKVTEKGKDVELRCDPISGHTALYWYRQSLGQGLEFLIYFQGNSAPDKSGLPSDRFSAERTGGSVSTLTIQRTQQEDSAVYLCASSPTSGRYVEQFFGPGTRLTVL.

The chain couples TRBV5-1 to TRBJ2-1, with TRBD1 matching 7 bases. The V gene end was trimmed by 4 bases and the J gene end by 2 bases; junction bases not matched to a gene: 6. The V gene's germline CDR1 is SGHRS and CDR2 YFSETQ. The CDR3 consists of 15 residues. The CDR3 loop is CASSPKTGTYNEQFF. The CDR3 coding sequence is TGCGCCAGCAGCCCGAAGACAGGGACCTACAATGAGCAGTTCTTC.

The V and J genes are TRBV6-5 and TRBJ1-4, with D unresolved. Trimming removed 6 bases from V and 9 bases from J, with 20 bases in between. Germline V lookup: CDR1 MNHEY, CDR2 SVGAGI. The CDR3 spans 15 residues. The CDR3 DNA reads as TGTGCCAGCAGCCTCAGGAGCGATGGCGGACAAAAACTGTTTTTT. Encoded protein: CASSLRSDGGQKLFF.

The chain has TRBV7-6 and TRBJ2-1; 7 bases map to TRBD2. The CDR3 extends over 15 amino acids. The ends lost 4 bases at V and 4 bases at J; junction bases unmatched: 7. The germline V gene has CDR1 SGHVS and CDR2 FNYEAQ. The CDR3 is CASSWGRAEYNEQFF. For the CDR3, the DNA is TGTGCCAGCAGCTGGGGGAGGGCGGAGTACAATGAGCAGTTCTTC.

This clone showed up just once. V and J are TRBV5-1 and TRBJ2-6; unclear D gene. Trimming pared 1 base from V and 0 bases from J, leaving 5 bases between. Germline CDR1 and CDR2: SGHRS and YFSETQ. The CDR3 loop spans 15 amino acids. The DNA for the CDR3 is TGCGCCAGCAGCTTGTCTTCCTCTGGGGCCAACGTCCTGACTTTC. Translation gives CASSLSSSGANVLTF.

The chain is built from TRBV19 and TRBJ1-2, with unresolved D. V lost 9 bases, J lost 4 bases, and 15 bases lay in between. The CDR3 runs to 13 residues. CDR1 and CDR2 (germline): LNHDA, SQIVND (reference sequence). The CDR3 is CASLGGFGYGYTF. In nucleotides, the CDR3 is TGTGCCAGCCTAGGAGGGTTTGGCTATGGCTACACCTTC.